This T cell receptor (beta chain) appears in the sequencing data of a study of cytomegalovirus exposure and HLA in healthy donors (dated by TCRdb to 2015 to 2018). Regarding the research as a whole: According to an earlier analysis of a few hundred of the donors, some 170 million T cells yielded 117 million unique TCR beta sequences and less than 300 Gb of sequence data. Around 330 gigabases of sequencing data and approximately 92 million unique TCR sequences made up an early release that covered about 640 HLA-typed donors. The genetic ancestry cluster associated with self-reported Caucasian donors included 81% of the roughly 400 genotyped donors. The study aimed to test whether cataloging public T cell receptors could reveal signatures of past pathogen exposure. The T cell repertoires of some 670 subjects were profiled by immunosequencing and related to cytomegalovirus serostatus. Along with the approximately 700-subject first cohort, a separate validation cohort of over 90 different subjects was used. The study combined high-throughput TCR immunosequencing, statistical association of individual TCRs with disease status, and machine learning to predict cytomegalovirus infection status. A later analysis re-analyzed previously published TCR beta repertoires from 650 to 800 donors and added high-resolution HLA genotyping to study TCR occurrence patterns. In the later analysis, no new phenotypic data were used to find candidate immune exposures; instead, reliance was placed on TCR beta sequences and their occurrence across donors. An earlier analysis of 587 of the donors used high-throughput TCR beta sequencing to judge whether each TCR beta V gene segment behaved as functional or pseudogenic. Donor age, sex, ethnicity and CMV serostatus were collected together with the repertoire data. Genome-wide SNP genotypes for about 60% of the roughly 700 donors were used in a later genetic analysis, which treated that subset as a discovery cohort. All discovery cohort repertoires had been generated on a single sequencing platform. Class I and class II HLA loci were covered by the typing at four-digit resolution. Typing coverage differed by locus: A, B, C, DRB1 and DQB1 were typed in about 629-640 donors, DQA1 in about 510, DPA1 in nearly 610, and DPB1 in around 490. Four or five DR-DQ haplotypes were handled as single units for association and clustering, since linkage in the cohort was strong. Among 398 genotyped donors of the cohort, an average of around 240,000 unique TCR beta nucleotide sequences were sequenced per donor, around 18% of them non-productive.

With regard to this clone: Its antigen has not been determined. It has no much larger one-base neighbor in the sample; base qualities were not kept.

The cohort was made up of approximately 700 healthy bone marrow donors. Cohort members were all nominally healthy when sampled, although unrecorded immune exposures were likely present. The donor tested CMV seronegative and was one of the 352 seronegative cohort members. A peripheral blood sample was collected from each donor, and TCR beta sequencing was performed on peripheral blood mononuclear cells. Genomic DNA extraction from the blood cell samples was performed with the Qiagen DNeasy Blood Extraction Kit. Receptors were amplified or captured by the immunoSEQ multiplex PCR assay. A mixture of 60 forward primers for TCR Vbeta segments and 13 reverse primers for TCR Jbeta segments was used in the multiplex PCR. The CDR3 region of rearranged TCR beta genes was amplified from genomic DNA by a multiplex PCR assay. The amplified TCR beta libraries were sequenced on the Illumina HiSeq System as 87-base-pair reads. Turning to the authors' computational methods: A later analysis counted 65 million to 90 million unique TCR beta chains across the 550 to 750 repertoires, and about 10 million of these chains were shared by at least two donors. To remove PCR and sequencing errors, raw reads were error-corrected and collapsed into unique sequences using a nearest-neighbor algorithm that merged closely related sequences. CDR3 sequences were aligned to IMGT reference sequences to assign V, D and J gene segments. For a sequence to be retained, a match of at least six nucleotides to both a V gene segment and a J gene segment was required. A rearrangement was called productive if the CDR3 had no stop codons and remained in frame with V and J, and every other rearrangement was called non-productive. CDR3 was defined by IMGT convention, running from the second conserved V-encoded cysteine to the conserved J-encoded phenylalanine. The earlier analysis of about 620 of the donors excluded sequences that lacked an unambiguous match to a single V gene segment. In an earlier analysis of around 600 of the donors, V segments were called functional above 56.7% productive rearrangements and were called segregating when the between-donor standard deviation exceeded 5%. To diagnose cytomegalovirus status from the catalog of TCR beta chain sequences, a statistical classification framework was built. A later analysis assigned V and J genes by comparing TCR nucleotide sequences with IMGT/GENE-DB human TR gene sequences. The TCRdist pipeline was used in a later analysis to assign CDR3 sequences and most-parsimonious VDJ recombination scenarios. In a later analysis, each TCR beta chain was defined by its CDR3 amino acid sequence together with its V-gene family, and reads without a unique V-gene family were excluded. In a later analysis, around 650 highly shared, low-generation-probability nucleotide sequences were removed to address suspected cross-contamination and a sequencing artifact. A later analysis calculated a clonal expansion index for each public chain from normalized within-repertoire ranks of inferred template counts. Generation probabilities in a later analysis came from a VDJ recombination model fitted to out-of-frame rearrangements, and those results were checked against IGoR. In a later analysis, hypergeometric tests were used to score TCR-TCR, TCR-HLA and TCR-CMV co-occurrence, with a repertoire-size bias correction applied to TCR pairs. In a later analysis, false discovery rates were estimated by permuting HLA or CMV assignments 20 times. In a later analysis, co-occurring TCRs were grouped using DBSCAN, with TCRdist sequence similarity added in when clustering inside HLA-allele-positive subsets. Repertoires with fewer than 30,000 or more than 120,000 public chains, plus five repertoires with anomalous nucleotide sharing, were excluded from co-occurrence clustering. Drawn from immuneACCESS, this table holds only the in-frame rearrangements with V and J called that TCRdb kept. Clones are partly lost; checked studies trace under half to an unresolved V gene and leave the rest unexplained. V, J and clone size reflect that table, while D and trimming were determined from the DNA. The sample contains under 200,000 clones, less than 90% of them found a single time. The top ten constitute around 0.41% of the sample.

What the research found in general, with its limitations: Several of the top co-occurrence clusters appeared to be linked to parvovirus B19, influenza, CMV and Epstein-Barr virus, according to a later analysis. The authors suggested that the approach could potentially be generalized to other disease states and immunological phenotypes. The classifier was reported to diagnose cytomegalovirus status with high specificity and sensitivity in both the original and validation cohorts. An association between a missense DCLRE1C variant and V-gene and J-gene trimming of TCR beta chains was found in a later genetic analysis and replicated in an independent cohort. Specific HLA alleles were associated with about 17,000 TCR beta sequences at a false discovery rate of 0.05 in a later analysis. In a later analysis, most CMV-associated TCR beta chains were found to appear HLA-restricted, with HLA associations seemingly driven largely by CMV exposure. In the study, approximately 150 TCR beta chains were listed as associated with cytomegalovirus. In a later genetic analysis, fewer N-insertions in productive TCRs were reported among donors in an Asian-associated ancestry cluster than the roughly 670-donor mean. A later analysis found that HLA-associated TCR beta chains were more clonally expanded and had lower generation probabilities than equally common non-associated chains. In this cohort, only TCR beta chains were sequenced, and detectable features were limited by the absence of alpha or paired-chain data. The 87-base-pair reads could not distinguish some IMGT-functional V segments, including TRBV6-2 and TRBV6-3, so those segments were excluded. Because HLA typing was missing for some donors at each locus, association tests included only the typed subset. Presence/absence analyses assumed roughly uniform sequencing depth across donors, an assumption that may not hold. Linkage disequilibrium might explain the correlated functional status among segregating V segments, but an unknown experimental factor could not be ruled out. Across donors, most TCR sequences were observed very rarely, whereas some public TCRs were present in many individuals. In an earlier analysis of around 500 of the donors, most TCR beta V segments appeared in productive rearrangements about 87% or about 30% of the time, broadly matching IMGT annotations. A further reported finding was that TCR beta sequences accurately predicted the HLA-A and HLA-B alleles for most subjects in the first cohort. Strong co-occurrence of HLA alleles, especially DR and DQ, made assigning TCR associations to individual alleles difficult. In a later analysis, TCR association rates were found to vary across HLA loci, with the most associated TCRs seen for DRB1 alleles and the fewest for HLA-C alleles. The earlier analysis of 587 of the donors excluded around 17 rarely observed V segments, including chromosome 9 orphons, because counts were too low. A few of the identified cytomegalovirus-associated TCR beta chains were confirmed in vitro to be specific for cytomegalovirus antigens. A cluster of highly shared sequence variants was judged likely to represent a technical artifact of the sequencing pipeline. Immune exposure information for the cohort was limited to CMV serostatus.

The CDR3 runs 15 amino acids, cysteine and phenylalanine included. Only the CDR3 portion is preserved as DNA: 45 bases, with reading frame beginning at the first base. Trimming takes 4 bases off V and 12 bases off J; junction bases not matched to a gene: 15. Sequences LGHNA (CDR1) and YNFKEQ (CDR2) are obtained from the germline V gene. This TCR was sampled from a boy under 10 years old in good health and CMV-seronegative. The chain employs TRBV4-2 and TRBJ2-1; a stretch of 7 junction bases matches TRBD2. Sequenced sample: PBMCs. The CDR3 amino acid sequence is: CASSPTVEGGLGQFF. The nucleotide sequence is given as TGTGCCAGCAGCCCTACCGTGGAGGGAGGGTTGGGGCAGTTCTTC.